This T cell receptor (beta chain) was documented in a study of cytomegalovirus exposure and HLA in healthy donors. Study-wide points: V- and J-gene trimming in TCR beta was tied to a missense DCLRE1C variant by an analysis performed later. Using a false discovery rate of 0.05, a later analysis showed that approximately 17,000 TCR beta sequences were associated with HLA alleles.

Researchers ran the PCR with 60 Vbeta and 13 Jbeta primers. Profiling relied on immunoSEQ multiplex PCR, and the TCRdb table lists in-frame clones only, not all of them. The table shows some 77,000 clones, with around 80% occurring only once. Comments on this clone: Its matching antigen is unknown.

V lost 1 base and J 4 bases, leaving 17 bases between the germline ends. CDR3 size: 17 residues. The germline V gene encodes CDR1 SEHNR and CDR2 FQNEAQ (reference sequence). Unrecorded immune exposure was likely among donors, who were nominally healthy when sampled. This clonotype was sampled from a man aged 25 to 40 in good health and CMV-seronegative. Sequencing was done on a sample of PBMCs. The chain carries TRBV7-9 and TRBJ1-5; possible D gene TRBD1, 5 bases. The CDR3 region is CASSLVSLRVGNQPQHF. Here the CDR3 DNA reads TGTGCCAGCAGCTTAGTAAGCCTCAGGGTAGGGAATCAGCCCCAGCATTTT.